This TCR beta chain was sequenced for a study of blood T cell repertoires in COVID-19. Looking at the study overall: The origin of the acute and convalescent COVID-19 samples was the United States, Italy and Spain. From T cells, B-cell-depleted T cells, or PBMCs came the material, which was cDNA or gDNA.

Germline loops: CDR1 MNHEY, CDR2 SVGAGI. The length of the CDR3 is 15 residues. With 6 bases clipped from V and 0 bases from J, the junction kept 4 bases outside the gene matches. Original methodology: By means of reference gene primer amplification, nucleated cell counts were estimated. Data came from immunoSEQ multiplex PCR; TCRdb stores just in-frame clones and leaves some out. V, J and clone size reflect that table, while D and trimming were determined from the DNA. The data show roughly 300,000 clones, with 80% to 90% seen just once and 7.5% to 10% held by the top ten. This clone has a single count.

The sequencing input was peripheral blood. The TCR originated in a woman aged 45-60 years who had recovered from COVID-19. The V call is TRBV6-5, the J call TRBJ2-7; 11 nucleotides agree with TRBD2. The CDR3 region has the DNA TGTGCCAGCAGGTCCGGGACTAGCGGCTCCTACGAGCAGTACTTC. This encodes CASRSGTSGSYEQYF.